The rows below give T cell receptor beta chains drawn from one sample of a study of blood T cell repertoires in COVID-19. TCRdb keeps only in-frame clones here, not all; method: immunoSEQ multiplex PCR. The table shows some 60,000 clones, with 90% occurring only once. Sequenced sample: peripheral blood. Receptors originate from a man between 40 and 49 years old with acute or convalescent COVID-19. Each CDR3 is given without its conserved first and last residue. The order of the fields is V gene, CDR3 protein.

V gene: TRBV10-2
CDR3 protein: ASLRENSAYEQY

V gene: TRBV6-6
CDR3 protein: ASKKWGDQPQH

V gene: TRBV5-5
CDR3 protein: ASSDRVSGELF

V gene: TRBV11-2
CDR3 protein: ASSPVAGPRIFHEQF

V gene: TRBV4-1
CDR3 protein: ASSQETGEVYGYT

V gene: TRBV5-1
CDR3 protein: ASSRRTSGTYNEQF

V gene: TRBV25-1
CDR3 protein: ASSPGTGGSAEKLF

V gene: TRBV4-3
CDR3 protein: ASSPPGTGELF

V gene: TRBV9
CDR3 protein: ASSVASGQGYGYT

V gene: TRBV5-6
CDR3 protein: ASSLEGSGLASENTIY

V gene: TRBV9
CDR3 protein: ASSVVGGRARADTQY

V gene: TRBV6-2/TRBV6-3
CDR3 protein: ASSYSLAGPSYEQY

V gene: TRBV6-2/TRBV6-3
CDR3 protein: ASSSPGQVLGYT

V gene: TRBV6-2/TRBV6-3
CDR3 protein: ASSYERRLF

V gene: TRBV3-1/TRBV3-2
CDR3 protein: ASSPLSYEQY

V gene: TRBV11-2
CDR3 protein: ASSSRDRAYEQY

V gene: TRBV19
CDR3 protein: ASSGDLAPRTDTQY

V gene: TRBV25-1
CDR3 protein: ASKNDRRPQEQLF

V gene: TRBV6-6
CDR3 protein: ASRYDLAGEKDEQF

V gene: TRBV6-4
CDR3 protein: ASSEDSGRSGELF

V gene: TRBV12-3/TRBV12-4
CDR3 protein: ASMKGYSGYT

V gene: TRBV6-5
CDR3 protein: ASSSGKGNQPQH

V gene: TRBV12-5
CDR3 protein: ASGLGDSLNQPQH

V gene: TRBV9
CDR3 protein: ASSVRSAGGPKDTQY

V gene: TRBV7-2
CDR3 protein: ASSMRLAGVGAAQY

V gene: TRBV7-9
CDR3 protein: ASSDMKRESYNEQF

V gene: TRBV6-5
CDR3 protein: ASRDRGGLGGYT

V gene: TRBV25-1
CDR3 protein: ASSSLFRDTTEAF

V gene: TRBV5-1
CDR3 protein: ASSLSGYSNF

V gene: TRBV5-8
CDR3 protein: ASSLLNQPQH

V gene: TRBV24-1
CDR3 protein: ATSGAQGYNEQF

V gene: TRBV7-2
CDR3 protein: ASSLLLAGVAGANVLT

V gene: TRBV6-2/TRBV6-3
CDR3 protein: ASSYTGLPDPWANYGYT

V gene: TRBV19
CDR3 protein: ASSIRAGVNIQY

V gene: TRBV7-9
CDR3 protein: ASSLTSGTDTQY

V gene: TRBV5-1
CDR3 protein: ASSRTSGGQPQH

V gene: TRBV11-2
CDR3 protein: ASSFGVLDTQY

V gene: TRBV25-1
CDR3 protein: ASSEYRTGGPDTQY

V gene: TRBV4-1
CDR3 protein: ASSYGQGDYGYT

V gene: TRBV7-9
CDR3 protein: ASRGNVGNTEAF

V gene: TRBV7-3
CDR3 protein: ASSEKNEQF

V gene: TRBV2
CDR3 protein: ATLTSGAVKETQY